A few counts support the clone carrying this T cell receptor beta chain. Per the germline V gene, CDR1 is LGHDT and CDR2 is YNNKEL (reference sequence). This CDR3 spans 16 amino acids. The junction had 7 bases not matched to a gene; V was cut back by 4 bases and J by 4 bases. This sample was taken from a study of T-cell reconstitution after alpha-beta-depleted transplantation in children. Unique molecular identifiers were used in preparing the TCRbeta library. A single record per CDR3 protein comes from TCRdb applying MiXCR to the PCR reads. The table includes about 540,000 distinct CDR3 sequences, approximately 20% detected once.

The rearrangement uses TRBV3-1 and TRBJ2-2, with TRBD1 identical over 9 bases. The clonotype comes from a human donor who donated a stem cell graft to a child with acute lymphoblastic leukemia. The source was PBMCs from the stem cell graft donor, collected from the stem cell graft. CDR3 coding DNA: TGTGCCAGCAGCCTCGGGACAGGGTTTAGCACCGGGGAGCTGTTTTTT. Translation gives CASSLGTGFSTGELFF.